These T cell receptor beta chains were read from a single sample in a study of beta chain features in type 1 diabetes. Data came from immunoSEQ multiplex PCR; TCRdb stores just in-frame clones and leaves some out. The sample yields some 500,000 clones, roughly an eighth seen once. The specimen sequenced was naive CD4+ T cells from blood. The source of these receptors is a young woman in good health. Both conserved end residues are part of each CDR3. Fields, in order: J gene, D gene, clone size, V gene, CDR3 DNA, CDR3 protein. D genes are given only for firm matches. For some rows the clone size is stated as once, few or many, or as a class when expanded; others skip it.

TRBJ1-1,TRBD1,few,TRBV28,TGTGCCAGCAGCCCTGGCATGACAGGGGAAGCTGAAGCTTTCTTT,CASSPGMTGEAEAFF
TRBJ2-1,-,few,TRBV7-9,TGTGCCAGCAGCCGTATGCGGGGTTTCTCCTACAATGAGCAGTTCTTC,CASSRMRGFSYNEQFF
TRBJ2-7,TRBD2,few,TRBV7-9,TGTGCCAGCAGCCCCCGGGGAGGGCTCCTGAACGAGCAGTACTTC,CASSPRGGLLNEQYF
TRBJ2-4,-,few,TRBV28,TGTGCCAGCAGTACCGGGGGTGACAACATTCAGTACTTC,CASSTGGDNIQYF
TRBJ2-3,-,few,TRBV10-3,TGTGCCATCAGTGGGGACCCCACAGATACGCAGTATTTT,CAISGDPTDTQYF
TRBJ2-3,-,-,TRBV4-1,TGCGCCAGCAGCCGTGGAGCGGCAGGCACAGATACGCAGTATTTT,CASSRGAAGTDTQYF
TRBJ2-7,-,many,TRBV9,TGTGCCAGCAGTGACAGATCCTACGAGCAGTACTTC,CASSDRSYEQYF
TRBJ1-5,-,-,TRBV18,TGTGCCAGCTCACCGTCAGGGGCTGAGGATCAGCCCCAGCATTTT,CASSPSGAEDQPQHF
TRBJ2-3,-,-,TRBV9,TGTGCCAGCAGCGTGTTGGCGGGGGCGAACACAGATACGCAGTATTTT,CASSVLAGANTDTQYF
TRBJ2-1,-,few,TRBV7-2,TGTGCCAGCAGCTCCCTGTTTGAACAGAACAATGAGCAGTTCTTC,CASSSLFEQNNEQFF
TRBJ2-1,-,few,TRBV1,TGCACCAGCAGCCAAGATACGGGCGGGGGGGATGAGCAGTTCTTC,CTSSQDTGGGDEQFF
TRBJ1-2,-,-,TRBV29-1,TGCAGCGTTGCCCAAAGTGGGGCTAACTATGGCTACACCTTC,CSVAQSGANYGYTF
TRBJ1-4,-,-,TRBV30,TGTGCCTGGCTATCCGGGACTTATGGGGAAAAACTGTTTTTT,CAWLSGTYGEKLFF
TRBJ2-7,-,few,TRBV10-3,TGTGCCATCAGTAATACAGGGTTATACTACGAGCAGTACTTC,CAISNTGLYYEQYF
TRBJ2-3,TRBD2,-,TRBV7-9,TGTGCCTCGGGCGGGACTAGCGGGAGCACAGATACGCAGTATTTT,CASGGTSGSTDTQYF
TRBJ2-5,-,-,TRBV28,TGTGCCAGCAGGCGGGACAGACAAGAGACCCAGTACTTC,CASRRDRQETQYF
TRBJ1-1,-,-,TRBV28,TGTGCCAGCAGTCAATACAGGGACGTAGTTTTCTTT,CASSQYRDVVFF
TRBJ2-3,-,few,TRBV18,TGTGCCAGCTCACCATTAGATACGCAGTATTTT,CASSPLDTQYF
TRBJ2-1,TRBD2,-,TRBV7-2,TGTGCCAGCAGCTCCCCTAGCGGACTAGCGGGGGATGAGCAGTTCTTC,CASSSPSGLAGDEQFF
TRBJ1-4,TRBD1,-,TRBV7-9,TGTGCCAGCAGCCCGGACAGGCCTGCAACTAATGAAAAACTGTTTTTT,CASSPDRPATNEKLFF
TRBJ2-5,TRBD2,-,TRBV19,TGTGCCAGTAGTATTAGGGGACTAGCGGGGAAGGAGACCCAGTACTTC,CASSIRGLAGKETQYF
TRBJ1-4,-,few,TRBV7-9,TGTGCCAGCCCCGAGGGCGGTAATGAAAAACTGTTTTTT,CASPEGGNEKLFF
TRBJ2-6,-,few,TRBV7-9,TGTGCCAGCAGCTATGTGGGGGCCAACGTCCTGACTTTC,CASSYVGANVLTF
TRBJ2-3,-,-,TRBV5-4,TGTGCCAGCAGCAAAAGGGGGGCCCGAGATACGCAGTATTTT,CASSKRGARDTQYF
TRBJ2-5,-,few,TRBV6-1,TGTGCCAGCAGGGCAGGGGATCCCCAGTACTTC,CASRAGDPQYF
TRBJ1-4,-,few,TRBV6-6,TGTGCCAGCAGTTACCGAAATGAAAAACTGTTTTTT,CASSYRNEKLFF
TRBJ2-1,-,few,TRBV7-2,TGTGCCAGCAGCCTCAGGAGCTATGATAACAATGAGCAGTTCTTC,CASSLRSYDNNEQFF
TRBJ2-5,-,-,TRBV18,TGTGCCAGCTCCCCGGCGCAGACCCAGTACTTC,CASSPAQTQYF
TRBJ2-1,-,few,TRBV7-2,TGTGCCAGCAGCTTAGGCTTGAGGGTTGAGCAGTTCTTC,CASSLGLRVEQFF
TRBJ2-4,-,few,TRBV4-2,TGTGCCAGCAGCCACCTAACCCGAGCCAAAAACATTCAGTACTTC,CASSHLTRAKNIQYF
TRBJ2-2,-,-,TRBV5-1,TGCGCCAGCAGCTTGTCCCGGTCCGGGGAGCTGTTTTTT,CASSLSRSGELFF
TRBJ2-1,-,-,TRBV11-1,TGTGCCAGCAGCGGAGGGACGTGGAGCTCCTACAATGAGCAGTTCTTC,CASSGGTWSSYNEQFF
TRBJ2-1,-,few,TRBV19,TGTGCCAGTAGTAGGACAGTTTACAATGAGCAGTTCTTC,CASSRTVYNEQFF
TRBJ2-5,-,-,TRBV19,TGTGCCAGTAGTATAGTAGGACAGCAAGAGACCCAGTACTTC,CASSIVGQQETQYF
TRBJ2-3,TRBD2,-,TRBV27,TGTGCCAGCAGTTTAAGACGGGGGGGTCGCCCCCGAGATACGCAGTATTTT,CASSLRRGGRPRDTQYF